These 5 T cell receptor beta chains originate from one sample sequenced in a study of blood T cell repertoires in COVID-19. Profiled with immunoSEQ multiplex PCR; TCRdb holds only in-frame clones, not every one. Of fewer than 150,000 clones in the sample, around 78% were seen once. The sequencing input was peripheral blood. These receptors came from a human donor in a cohort sampled during active COVID-19.

J is TRBJ2-2 and V is TRBV5-4, with 14 nucleotides matching TRBD2. V trimming: 4 bases; J trimming: 4 bases; junction bases outside the gene matches: 9. Looked up from germline, CDR1 is SGHNT and CDR2 is YYREEE (reference sequence). The CDR3 is 18 residues long. The CDR3 region is CASSPPRTSGGSTGELFF. The CDR3 DNA follows: TGTGCCAGCAGCCCCCCTCGGACTAGCGGGGGGAGCACCGGGGAGCTGTTTTTT.

This chain uses TRBV6-5 with TRBJ1-6, with 7 bases that match TRBD1. The CDR3 length is 13 residues. CDR1 is MNHEY, CDR2 SVGAGI, per germline. V lost 6 bases, J lost 15 bases, and 11 bases stayed unmatched. CDR3 sequence reads: CASRTGYAVFLHF. The CDR3 DNA reads as TGTGCCAGCAGGACAGGGTATGCGGTTTTCCTCCACTTT.

V usage is TRBV7-9 and J usage is TRBJ1-4; a weak D match, TRBD1 (6 bases). The CDR3 has 14 amino acids. From germline, CDR1 is SEHNR and CDR2 FQNEAQ (reference sequence). The ends were cut back, 3 bases at V and 5 bases at J, with 10 bases in the middle. CDR3 in amino acids: CASSFSGVNEKLFF. CDR3 coding DNA: TGTGCCAGCAGCTTTTCAGGGGTGAATGAAAAACTGTTTTTT. Drawing the rest from reference TRBV7-9 and TRBJ1-4, the complete variable domain is DTGVSQNPRHKITKRGQNVTFRCDPISEHNRLYWYRQTLGQGPEFLTYFQNEAQLEKSRLLSDRFSAERPKGSFSTLEIQRTEQGDSAMYLCASSFSGVNEKLFFGSGTQLSVL.

This clone was detected once. The CDR3 DNA is TGTGCCAGCTCACCAGAGACAGTTAATTCACCCCTCCACTTT. Protein: CASSPETVNSPLHF. The genes are TRBV18 and TRBJ1-6, with D possibly TRBD1 on 5 matching bases. V shed 2 bases and J shed 6 bases, with 8 bases lying between them. CDR1 is KGHSH and CDR2 is LQKENI in the germline V gene. The CDR3 is made up of 14 amino acids. Full variable domain (missing parts from reference TRBV18 and TRBJ1-6): NAGVMQNPRHLVRRRGQEARLRCSPMKGHSHVYWYRQLPEEGLKFMVYLQKENIIDESGMPKERFSAEFPKEGPSILRIQQVVRGDSAAYFCASSPETVNSPLHFGNGTRLTVT.

This clone turned up a few times. The chain employs TRBV7-9 and TRBJ2-2; the D is unclear. Germline CDR1 SEHNR, CDR2 FQNEAQ (reference sequence). Trimming took off 6 bases at V and 0 bases at J, with 11 bases between the two ends. This CDR3 has 15 residues. CDR3 bases: TGTGCCAGCAGTTTGGGCGAGACGAACACCGGGGAGCTGTTTTTT. Amino acids: CASSLGETNTGELFF.